Listed below are T cell receptor beta chains from one sample, sequenced in a study of sequential checkpoint blockade in melanoma. TCRdb's copy holds only in-frame clones and misses some; the assay was immunoSEQ multiplex PCR. The sample has about 15,000 clones; roughly 82% are singletons. The sample consisted of CD8+ T cells sorted from blood (inferred from file names), taken from a patient given nivolumab and ipilimumab in sequence. These receptor sequences come from a human donor with melanoma. Both conserved end residues are trimmed from each CDR3.

TRBV27,ASSLGRTYEQY
TRBV9,ASSVEGQNKDTQY
TRBV11-2,ASSDTSYEQY
TRBV13,ASSDGRGDEKLF
TRBV29-1,SVEPRGAGETEAF
TRBV7-9,ASSLITGGSVIQY
TRBV7-9,ASSQLQDGAGPINEQF
TRBV7-9,ASSSLAGGDETQY
TRBV29-1,SVSGVHLNEQF
TRBV9,ASSSSGQGIREQY
TRBV6-1,ASSGPGGILGELF
TRBV6-5,ASSYVSGSYEQY
TRBV30,AWSVVRTGKPYEQY
TRBV27,ASSLTGGPYSNQPQH
TRBV19,ASSDTEAS
TRBV4-1,ASSQDHGQGSDEQY
TRBV5-5,ASNGLAAPYEQY
TRBV28,ATRQGTNTEAF
TRBV7-7,ASSRQGWETQY
TRBV7-2,ASSLGTGAFYEQY
TRBV7-2,ASSLELRDQETQY
TRBV5-8,ASSLPGNPDTQY